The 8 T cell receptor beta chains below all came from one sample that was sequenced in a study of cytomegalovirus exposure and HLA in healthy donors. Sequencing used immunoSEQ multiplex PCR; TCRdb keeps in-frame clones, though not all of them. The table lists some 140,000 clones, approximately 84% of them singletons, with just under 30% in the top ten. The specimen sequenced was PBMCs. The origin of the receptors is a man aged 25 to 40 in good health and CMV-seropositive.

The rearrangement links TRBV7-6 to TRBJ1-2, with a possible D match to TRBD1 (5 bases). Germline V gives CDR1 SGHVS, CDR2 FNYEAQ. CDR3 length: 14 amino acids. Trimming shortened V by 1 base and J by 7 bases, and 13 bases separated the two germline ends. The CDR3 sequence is CASSLDPGLVGYTF. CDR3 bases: TGTGCCAGCAGCTTAGATCCAGGGTTGGTTGGCTACACCTTC.

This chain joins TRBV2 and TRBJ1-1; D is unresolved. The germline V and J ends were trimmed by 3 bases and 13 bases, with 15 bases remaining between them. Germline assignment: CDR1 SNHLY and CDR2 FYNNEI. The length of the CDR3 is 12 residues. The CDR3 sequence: CASSEVVLIGFF. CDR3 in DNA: TGTGCCAGCAGTGAGGTCGTACTTATTGGTTTCTTT.

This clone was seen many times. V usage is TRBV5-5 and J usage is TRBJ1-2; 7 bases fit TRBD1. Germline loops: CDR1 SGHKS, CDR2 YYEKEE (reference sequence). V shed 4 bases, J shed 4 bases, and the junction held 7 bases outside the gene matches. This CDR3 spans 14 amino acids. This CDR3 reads CASSPGTEAYGYTF. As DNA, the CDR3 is TGTGCCAGCAGCCCCGGGACAGAAGCCTATGGCTACACCTTC.

The CDR3 DNA is TGCAGCGTTGCCCCGGCAGGAGATACGCAGTATTTT. It encodes CSVAPAGDTQYF. The chain combines TRBV29-1 with TRBJ2-3, with D unclear. The CDR3 has 12 amino acids. Looked up from germline, CDR1 is SQVTM and CDR2 is ANQGSEA. Trimming took off 4 bases at V and 5 bases at J, with 10 bases between the two ends.

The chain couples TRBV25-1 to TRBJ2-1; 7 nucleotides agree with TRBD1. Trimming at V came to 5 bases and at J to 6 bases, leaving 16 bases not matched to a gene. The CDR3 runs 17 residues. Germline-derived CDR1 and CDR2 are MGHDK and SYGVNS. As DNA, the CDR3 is TGTGCCAGCAGTAAAACGGCAGGGGGAGCGTATGGCAATGAGCAGTTCTTC. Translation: CASSKTAGGAYGNEQFF.

CDR3 DNA: TGTGCCAGCAGGTCCCCCAGGGAATATCCCTACGAGCAGTACTTC. Protein: CASRSPREYPYEQYF. The chain is built from TRBV6-5 and TRBJ2-7, with a tentative D call TRBD1 (5 bases). This CDR3 has 15 residues. V lost 6 bases, J lost 2 bases, and 17 bases lay in between. Germline V gene sequence: CDR1 MNHEY, CDR2 SVGAGI.

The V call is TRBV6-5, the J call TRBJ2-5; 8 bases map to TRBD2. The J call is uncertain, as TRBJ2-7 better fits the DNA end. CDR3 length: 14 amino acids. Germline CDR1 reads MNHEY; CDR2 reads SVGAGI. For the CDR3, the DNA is TGTGCCAGCAGTCTGGCTAGCGGGTTCTACGAGCAGTACTTC. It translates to CASSLASGFYEQYF.

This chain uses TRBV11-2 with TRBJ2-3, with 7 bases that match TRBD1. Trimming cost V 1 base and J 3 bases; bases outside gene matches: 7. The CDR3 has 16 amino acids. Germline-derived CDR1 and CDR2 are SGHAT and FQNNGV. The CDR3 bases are TGTGCCAGCAGCTTAGGAGGGGGCCAATTTACAGATACGCAGTATTTT. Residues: CASSLGGGQFTDTQYF.